This T cell receptor beta chain is from a study of blood T cell repertoires in COVID-19 (dated by TCRdb to 2018 to 2021). Notes on the research overall: Collaborator samples came from the United States, Italy and Spain and covered acute and convalescent phases of COVID-19. The material from the prospective study consisted of cDNA or gDNA derived from T cells, B-cell-depleted T cells, or PBMCs. The dataset comprised deeply sampled blood TCRbeta repertoires from subjects exposed to, actively infected with, or recovered from COVID-19. The repertoires were released in a freely available public database intended as a resource for research on the immune response to SARS-CoV-2. Samples were obtained from the ongoing ImmuneRACE study (first 160 participants) and from over 1,000 subjects provided by 6 global collaborators. A de-identified subject ID, COVID-19 status, age in years and sex were almost always included in the sample metadata. Where HLA class I and class II types were available, the types were taken from metadata supplied by the sample provider, not from assay-based typing. Here is what the overall study found, with its caveats: The amount of clinical and demographic metadata varied by source and participant and was provided uncurated.

Concerning this clone itself: Its specific antigen is unknown. Base qualities are not recorded, but no much larger clone differs from it by a single base.

Each collaborating institution followed its own protocols to collect whole blood in K2EDTA tubes. Collaborator samples were shipped for TCRbeta analysis as frozen whole blood, isolated PBMCs, or DNA extracted from either sample type. The immunoSEQ Assay, a bias-controlled multiplex PCR, was used to amplify TCRbeta CDR3 regions from genomic DNA. In the paper's pipeline: The number of nucleated cells in each sample was estimated from the amplification of reference gene primers within the assay. Sequence reads were collapsed and filtered to measure the absolute abundance of every unique TCRbeta CDR3 rearrangement. For each sample, productive Simpson clonality was calculated as the square root of Simpson's diversity index across productive rearrangements. Here the immuneACCESS table is served through TCRdb, limited to in-frame sequences with V and J called. Missing clones are a known gap in these copies; in checked studies unresolved V genes cover under half, and the rest lacks a known reason. V and J calls and clone size follow that table, whereas D and trimming were derived from the DNA. This sample lists some 260,000 clones; 79% were detected once. The top ten hold 3% to 4% of the sample.

The germline V gene encodes CDR1 LGHDT and CDR2 YNNKEL (reference sequence). The V end loses 1 base and the J end loses 5 bases, and a stretch of 11 bases separates them. Reading from cysteine to phenylalanine, the CDR3 counts 14 amino acids. Just CDR3 DNA is preserved here, 42 bases in frame from base 1. The specimen sequenced was peripheral blood. The receptor comes from a woman aged 40 to 50 with active or convalescent COVID-19. This receptor chain uses TRBV3-1 (or the pseudogene TRBV3-2) and TRBJ1-1; D gene: possibly TRBD1, on 5 matching bases. This receptor has the CDR3 CASSQVSGMTEAFF. The base sequence is TGTGCCAGCAGCCAAGTCTCAGGGATGACTGAAGCTTTCTTT.